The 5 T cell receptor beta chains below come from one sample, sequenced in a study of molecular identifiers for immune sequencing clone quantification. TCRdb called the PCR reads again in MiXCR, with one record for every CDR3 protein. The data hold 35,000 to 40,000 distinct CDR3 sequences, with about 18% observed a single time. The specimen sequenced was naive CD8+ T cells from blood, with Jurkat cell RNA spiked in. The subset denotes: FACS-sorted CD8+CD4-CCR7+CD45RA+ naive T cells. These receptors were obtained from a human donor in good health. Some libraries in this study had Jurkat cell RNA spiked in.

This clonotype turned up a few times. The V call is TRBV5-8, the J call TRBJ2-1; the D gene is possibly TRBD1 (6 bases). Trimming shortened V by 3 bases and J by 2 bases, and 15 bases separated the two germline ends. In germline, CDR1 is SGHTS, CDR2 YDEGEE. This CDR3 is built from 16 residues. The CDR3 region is CASSSRQAGPYNEQFF. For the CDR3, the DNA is TGTGCCAGCAGCTCTAGACAGGCGGGTCCCTACAATGAGCAGTTCTTC.

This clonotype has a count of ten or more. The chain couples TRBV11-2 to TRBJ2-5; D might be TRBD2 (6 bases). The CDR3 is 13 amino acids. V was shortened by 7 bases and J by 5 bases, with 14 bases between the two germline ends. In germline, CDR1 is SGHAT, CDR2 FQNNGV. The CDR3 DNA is TGTGCCAGCACGAGGCGGGGTCTCGAGACCCAGTACTTC. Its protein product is CASTRRGLETQYF. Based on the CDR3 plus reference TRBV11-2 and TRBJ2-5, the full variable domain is EAGVAQSPRYKIIEKRQSVAFWCNPISGHATLYWYQQILGQGPKLLIQFQNNGVVDDSQLPKDRFSAERLKGVDSTLKIQPAKLEDSAVYLCASTRRGLETQYFGPGTRLLVL.

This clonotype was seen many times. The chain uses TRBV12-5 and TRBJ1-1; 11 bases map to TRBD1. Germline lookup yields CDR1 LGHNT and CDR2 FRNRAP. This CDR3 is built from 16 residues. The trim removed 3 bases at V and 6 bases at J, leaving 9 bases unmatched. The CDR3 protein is CASGLSVGQGVSEAFF. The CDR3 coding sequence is TGTGCTAGTGGTTTATCCGTGGGACAGGGGGTCTCTGAAGCTTTCTTT. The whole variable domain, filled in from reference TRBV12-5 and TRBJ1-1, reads DARVTQTPRHKVTEMGQEVTMRCQPILGHNTVFWYRQTMMQGLELLAYFRNRAPLDDSGMPKDRFSAEMPDATLATLKIQPSEPRDSAVYFCASGLSVGQGVSEAFFGQGTRLTVV.

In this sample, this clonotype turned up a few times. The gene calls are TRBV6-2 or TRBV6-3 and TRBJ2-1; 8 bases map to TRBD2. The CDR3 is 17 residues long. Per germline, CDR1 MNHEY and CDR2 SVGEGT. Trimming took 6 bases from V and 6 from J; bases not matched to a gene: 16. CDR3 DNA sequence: TGTGCCAGCAGCCGTTCCATCACTAGCGGTCCGTTCAATGAGCAGTTCTTC. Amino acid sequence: CASSRSITSGPFNEQFF.

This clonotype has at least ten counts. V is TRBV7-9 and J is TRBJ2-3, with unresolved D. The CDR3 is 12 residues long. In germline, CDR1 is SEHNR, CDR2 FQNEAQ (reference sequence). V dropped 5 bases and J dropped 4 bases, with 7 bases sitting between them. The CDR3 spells CASSPRPDTQYF. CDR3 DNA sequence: TGTGCCAGCAGCCCCCGTCCAGATACGCAGTATTTT.